These 4 T cell receptor beta chains were sequenced from one sample in a study of T cell repertoires and leukemia-associated antigens. Their antigens remain unidentified. Each CDR3 protein gets one entry after TCRdb re-called the 5' RACE reads with MiXCR. The data contain 9,800 or so distinct CDR3 sequences, less than 55% of them singletons. The sequenced sample consisted of CD3+ T cells sorted from blood and cultured. Receptors were obtained from a female donor in good health.

There are many counts of this clonotype. The chain carries TRBV20-1 and TRBJ2-5, with 8 bases lining up with TRBD2. In germline, CDR1 is DFQATT, CDR2 SNEGSKA (reference sequence). Germline trimming cut 6 bases from V and 6 bases from J; bases unmatched to any gene: 9. The CDR3 runs to 13 residues. For the CDR3, the DNA is TGCAGTGCACCAAGCGGGAGTTGGAAGACCCAGTACTTC. This sequence encodes CSAPSGSWKTQYF.

The chain uses TRBV4-1 and TRBJ2-7; possibly TRBD1 for D (6 bases). The V end lost 2 bases, the J end lost 2 bases, and 13 bases lay between the germline ends. CDR1 MGHRA and CDR2 YSYEKL come from the germline V gene. CDR3 size: 15 residues. The CDR3 sequence is CASSQRDTIAYEQYF. CDR3 sequence (DNA): TGCGCCAGCAGCCAAAGGGACACCATCGCCTACGAGCAGTACTTC.

This clonotype has ten or more counts. This chain connects TRBV7-9 to TRBJ2-7; weak D call: TRBD1 (5 bases). The CDR3 is 14 residues long. V lost 1 base, J lost 3 bases, and 10 bases lay in between. CDR1 SEHNR and CDR2 FQNEAQ come from the germline V gene (reference sequence). The CDR3 loop is CASSLVQQGYEQYF. CDR3 nucleotides: TGTGCCAGCAGCTTAGTGCAGCAGGGCTACGAGCAGTACTTC.

This clonotype was counted a few times. The chain uses TRBV29-1 and TRBJ2-7, with D unclear. The V end lost 7 bases, the J end lost 7 bases, and 11 bases lay between the germline ends. The CDR3 extends over 10 amino acids. Looked up from germline, CDR1 is SQVTM and CDR2 is ANQGSEA. Written as DNA, the CDR3 is TGCAGCGCTCTCAACGATGAGCAGTACTTC. This translates into CSALNDEQYF.